The clone carrying this T cell receptor (beta chain) was observed a few times. Its antigen remains unidentified. This CDR3 contains 13 residues. Per the germline V gene, CDR1 is SGHDT and CDR2 is YYEEEE. V lost 0 bases and J lost 4, with 7 bases in between. These data are taken from a study of cytomegalovirus exposure and HLA in healthy donors. Study-level points and caveats: Analyzed later, most CMV-associated TCR beta chains appeared HLA-restricted. The study flagged 150 to 200 TCR beta chains as cytomegalovirus-associated. A later look showed TCR association rates differing by HLA locus, highest for DRB1 and lowest for HLA-C.

It was with 60 Vbeta and 13 Jbeta primers that the PCR ran. Only in-frame clones appear in the TCRdb table, and some are missing; sequencing was by immunoSEQ multiplex PCR. The sample contains 95,000 to 150,000 clones, 70% to 85% of which appear only once. Sample: PBMCs. The rearrangement joins TRBV5-6 to TRBJ1-2, with no clear D. The source of this sequence is a middle-aged man in good health and CMV-seropositive. DNA for the CDR3: TGTGCCAGCAGCTTGGGCAGTGCCTATGGCTACACCTTC. It is translated as CASSLGSAYGYTF.